The 25 T cell receptor beta chains presented below share a single source sample, sequenced in a study of spatial heterogeneity in lung cancer. The time point denotes: sample taken at primary tumor resection. Researchers sequenced whole RNA taken from tumor, nontumor lung or frozen PBMC without sorting. TCRdb used MiXCR to reprocess the 5' RACE reads, holding one entry per CDR3 protein. This sample yields 15,000 to 20,000 distinct CDR3 sequences, of which about a fifth are seen a single time; over 15% belongs to the top ten. Source: PBMCs, taken at surgery. The receptors originated from a female donor with early-stage non-small cell lung cancer.

This clonotype showed up just a few times. The chain joins TRBV6-5 to TRBJ2-2; possibly TRBD1 for D (5 bases). The CDR3 totals 13 residues. Trimming took off 2 bases at V and 9 bases at J, with 10 bases between the two ends. Looked up from germline, CDR1 is MNHEY and CDR2 is SVGAGI. The CDR3 DNA reads TGTGCCAGCAGTTACGAGGCAGGGTGGGAGCTGTTTTTT. As protein: CASSYEAGWELFF.

This clonotype showed up just a few times. CDR3: CASTRGGYGYTF. CDR3 coding DNA: TGTGCCAGCACGCGGGGGGGCTATGGCTACACCTTC. The gene calls are TRBV12-3 or TRBV12-4 and TRBJ1-2; D may be TRBD1 (5 bases). The CDR3 spans 12 residues. V was shortened by 7 bases and J by 4 bases, with 10 bases between the two germline ends.

Judged by abundance, this clonotype is medium-sized (0.01 to 0.1%). The CDR3 region has the DNA TGCAGTGCTAGAGATGCCCAGGGGGTGAATGAGCAGTTCTTC. Translating it yields CSARDAQGVNEQFF. The rearrangement uses TRBV20-1 and TRBJ2-1, with 7 nucleotides matching TRBD1. V was clipped by 0 bases and J by 7 bases; unmatched bases: 6. This CDR3 is 14 amino acids long. Germline CDR1 and CDR2: DFQATT and SNEGSKA (reference sequence).

Many counts were recorded for this clonotype. This chain joins TRBV12-3 or TRBV12-4 and TRBJ2-1, with 7 nucleotides matching TRBD2. This CDR3 has 14 amino acids. J lost 8 bases, V lost 3 bases, and 7 bases had no gene match. The CDR3 DNA reads TGTGCCAGCAGTTTTGGGGGAGGGGTCGATGAGCAGTTCTTC. Translation gives CASSFGGGVDEQFF.

The chain joins TRBV6-2 or TRBV6-3 to TRBJ2-2; 8 positions match TRBD1. Trimming at V came to 2 bases and at J to 3 bases, leaving 8 bases not matched to a gene. The CDR3 sequence is 17 residues long. CDR1 and CDR2 from the germline V gene are MNHEY and SVGEGT. CDR3 sequence reads: CASSYGQGARYTGELFF. CDR3 nucleotides: TGTGCCAGCAGTTACGGGCAGGGGGCGCGTTACACCGGGGAGCTGTTTTTT.

Ten or more counts support this clonotype. This sequence joins TRBV18 and TRBJ1-2; maybe TRBD1 (5 bases). V lost 0 bases to trimming and J lost 7 bases, with 9 bases between them. Germline V gene sequence: CDR1 KGHSH, CDR2 LQKENI. The CDR3 extends over 13 amino acids. CDR3 DNA: TGTGCCAGCTCACCACCGAGCAGGGCTGGCTACACCTTC. It codes for CASSPPSRAGYTF.

This chain connects TRBV6-2 or TRBV6-3 to TRBJ2-6; D gene unclear. Germline-derived CDR1 and CDR2 are MNHEY and SVGEGT. The length of the CDR3 is 16 residues. Trimming took 8 bases from V and 0 from J, leaving 14 bases between them. CDR3 residues: CASLSHENSGANVLTF. Here the CDR3 DNA reads TGTGCCAGCCTGTCCCACGAAAACTCTGGGGCCAACGTCCTGACTTTC.

This clonotype has ten or more counts. V and J are TRBV6-2 or TRBV6-3 and TRBJ1-1; tentative D call: TRBD1 (6 bases). V was clipped by 5 bases and J by 1 base, with 17 bases between them. This CDR3 spans 16 amino acids. The germline V gene encodes CDR1 MNHEY and CDR2 SVGEGT. In DNA, the CDR3 is TGTGCCAGCAGTCCGAAACAGGGAGCGGGGAACACTGAAGCTTTCTTT. This gives the protein CASSPKQGAGNTEAFF.

This clonotype is medium-sized by share. The rearrangement links TRBV29-1 to TRBJ2-3; 7 bases match TRBD2. V trimming: 6 bases; J trimming: 2 bases; junction bases outside the gene matches: 8. The germline V gene has CDR1 SQVTM and CDR2 ANQGSEA. This CDR3 has 14 residues. The CDR3 loop reads CSVGGWTFTDTQYF. The CDR3 nucleotides are TGCAGCGTGGGGGGGTGGACCTTCACAGATACGCAGTATTTT.

This clonotype came up a few times. The genes are TRBV20-1 and TRBJ2-7; TRBD1 matches 7 bases. Unmatched junction bases numbered 8, after V lost 3 bases and J lost 6 bases. The germline CDR1 and CDR2 sequences are DFQATT and SNEGSKA (reference sequence). This CDR3 contains 13 residues. CDR3 in amino acids: CSASTWTGPEQYV. The CDR3, as DNA: TGCAGTGCTAGTACATGGACAGGTCCCGAGCAGTACGTC.

This clonotype was counted once. The V and J genes are TRBV20-1 and TRBJ1-6; tentatively, D is TRBD1 (6 bases). The CDR3 is 15 amino acids. CDR1 and CDR2 from the germline V gene are DFQATT and SNEGSKA (reference sequence). Trimming removed 1 base at V and 8 bases at J, with 15 bases between. In DNA, the CDR3 is TGCAGTGCTAGAGCCGGGACAACATCCCATTCACCCCTCCACTTT. Protein product: CSARAGTTSHSPLHF.

This clonotype has only a few counts. A read error is possible here, since a much larger clone lies one base away. V gene TRBV6-5 combines with J gene TRBJ2-7, with D perhaps assigned TRBD1 or TRBD2 (5 bases each). Germline loops: CDR1 MNHEY, CDR2 SVGAGI. Trimming stripped 4 bases from V and 2 bases from J, with 12 bases between. This CDR3 contains 14 residues. In DNA form, the CDR3 reads TGTGCCAGCAGTTGGTGGGGGACCCCCTACGAGCAGTACTTC. As protein: CASSWWGTPYEQYF.

Many counts were recorded for this clonotype. The CDR3 sequence: CASSQGLAETQYF. Here the CDR3 DNA reads TGCGCCAGCAGCCAAGGGCTAGCGGAGACCCAGTACTTC. This rearrangement joins TRBV4-3 to TRBJ2-5, with D possibly matching TRBD2 (6 bases). CDR1 LGHNA and CDR2 YSLEER come from the germline V gene. The length of the CDR3 is 13 residues. Between the trimmed V and J ends, which lost 1 base and 5 bases, there was a span of 8 bases.

The chain is built from TRBV28 and TRBJ1-4; weak D call: TRBD1 (6 bases). The CDR3 runs to 14 residues. Germline assignment: CDR1 MDHEN and CDR2 SYDVKM. Trimming removed 3 bases at V and 8 bases at J, with 13 bases between. CDR3 sequence: CASSFLAGEEKLFF. The DNA for the CDR3 is TGTGCCAGCAGTTTTCTGGCAGGGGAAGAAAAACTGTTTTTT.

This clonotype was recorded at least ten times. This rearrangement joins TRBV10-3 to TRBJ1-5; TRBD1 is a possible D gene (5 bases). In germline, CDR1 is ENHRY, CDR2 SYGVKD. V was pared by 6 bases and J by 6 bases, with 12 bases between. This CDR3 has 13 residues. The CDR3 DNA reads TGTGCCATCAGCCCAAATCAGGGTCAGCCCCAGCATTTT. It encodes CAISPNQGQPQHF.

This clonotype was counted at least ten times. J is TRBJ2-3 and V is TRBV20-1; D possibly corresponds to TRBD2 (5 bases). Trimming pared 6 bases from V and 2 bases from J, leaving 15 bases between. Germline assignment: CDR1 DFQATT and CDR2 SNEGSKA (reference sequence). CDR3 length: 14 residues. As DNA, the CDR3 is TGCAGTGCCCTTCGAGGGATCTTCACAGATACGCAGTATTTT. It codes for CSALRGIFTDTQYF.

There are a few counts of this clonotype. This chain uses TRBV6-2 or TRBV6-3 with TRBJ2-7, with D possibly being TRBD1 (5 bases). The CDR3 contains 18 residues. With 4 bases removed from V and 2 bases from J, the gap between germline ends came to 24 bases. Germline V lookup: CDR1 MNHEY, CDR2 SVGEGT. In nucleotides, the CDR3 is TGTGCCAGCAGTTCTATTGGTAGACCAGGGTCGTACGCCTACGAGCAGTACTTC. Protein: CASSSIGRPGSYAYEQYF.

This clonotype has just a few counts. The J gene is TRBJ2-6, the V gene TRBV25-1; no clear D. Trimming shortened V by 2 bases and J by 0 bases, and 5 bases separated the two germline ends. Germline CDR1 MGHDK, CDR2 SYGVNS. The CDR3 totals 15 residues. The CDR3 loop reads CASSEVLSGANVLTF. The CDR3 coding sequence is TGTGCCAGCAGTGAAGTCCTCTCTGGGGCCAACGTCCTGACTTTC.

This clonotype was observed at least ten times. The chain combines TRBV9 with TRBJ2-2, with D hard to call. The germline V gene encodes CDR1 SGDLS and CDR2 YYNGEE. This CDR3 spans 16 amino acids. V gave up 3 bases and J gave up 1 base, with 13 bases separating them. The CDR3 region has the DNA TGTGCCAGCAGCGGAGGAAAACAGAAGAACACCGGGGAGCTGTTTTTT. This gives the protein CASSGGKQKNTGELFF.

This clonotype was counted many times. The chain is built from TRBV6-2 or TRBV6-3 and TRBJ2-5; D might be TRBD1 or TRBD2, each matching 5 bases. Germline CDR1 MNHEY, CDR2 SVGEGT. V lost 5 bases and J lost 3, with 16 bases in between. The CDR3 runs to 15 residues. This chain's CDR3 is CASSPQGTSKETQYF. The CDR3 coding sequence is TGTGCCAGCAGTCCCCAAGGGACGTCCAAAGAGACCCAGTACTTC.

The CDR3 spells CASSHEQMGTDTQYF. CDR3 nucleotides: TGCGCCAGCAGTCATGAACAGATGGGCACAGATACGCAGTATTTT. This chain links TRBV5-1 with TRBJ2-3; D gene uncertain. Trimming took off 5 bases at V and 1 base at J, with 14 bases between the two ends. Germline CDR1 is SGHRS and CDR2 is YFSETQ. This CDR3 is built from 15 residues.

This clonotype is labeled medium-sized. This chain links TRBV6-1 with TRBJ2-7; D may be TRBD1 (6 bases). V lost 3 bases and J lost 3, with 6 bases in between. The CDR3 totals 12 residues. Per the germline V gene, CDR1 is MNHNS and CDR2 is SASEGT. The CDR3: CASSDRGYEQYF. CDR3 bases: TGTGCCAGCAGTGACAGGGGCTACGAGCAGTACTTC.

V usage is TRBV20-1 and J usage is TRBJ1-1, with D possibly matching TRBD1 (5 bases). The V end lost 7 bases, the J end lost 2 bases, and 8 bases lay between the germline ends. This CDR3 contains 11 residues. Germline CDR1 DFQATT, CDR2 SNEGSKA (reference sequence). CDR3: CSGQQNTEAFF. As DNA, the CDR3 is TGCAGTGGACAGCAAAACACTGAAGCTTTCTTT.

V and J are TRBV10-3 and TRBJ1-5; TRBD1 matches at 7 bases. Germline CDR1 is ENHRY and CDR2 is SYGVKD. This CDR3 spans 18 amino acids. V lost 0 bases, J lost 2 bases, and 10 bases stayed unmatched. CDR3 protein: CAISESRQGGSGNQPQHF. The DNA of the CDR3 is TGTGCCATCAGTGAGTCCCGACAGGGAGGATCGGGCAATCAGCCCCAGCATTTT.

This clonotype was picked up one time. The CDR3 protein is CASSLWNTGELFF. The CDR3, as DNA: TGTGCCAGCAGCTTGTGGAACACCGGGGAGCTGTTTTTT. The chain recombines TRBV5-6 with TRBJ2-2; D uncertain. The germline V gene encodes CDR1 SGHDT and CDR2 YYEEEE. The V end was cut by 1 base, the J end by 1 base, with 2 bases between. The CDR3 spans 13 residues.